What follows is one TCR beta chain and its context. Its antigen remains undetermined. Base qualities are not recorded, but no much larger clone differs from it by a single base. TCRbeta CDR3 regions were amplified from genomic DNA using the immunoSEQ Assay, a bias-controlled multiplex PCR. The authors' analysis ran thus. Within the assay, amplification of reference gene primers was used to estimate how many nucleated cells each sample contained. To quantify the absolute abundance of each unique TCRbeta CDR3 rearrangement, sequence reads were collapsed and filtered. For each sample, productive Simpson clonality was calculated as the square root of Simpson's diversity index over productive rearrangements. TCRdb re-hosts the immuneACCESS table, in-frame sequences only. Its copies lack some clones; in the studies checked, an unresolved V gene accounts for under half of them, and the cause for the rest is not known. For V, J and clone size, that table is used; D and trimming come from the DNA. The sample profile shows a few hundred thousand clones; around 84% of them were found once. Together, the top ten hold around 20% of the sample.

These data are taken from a study of blood T cell repertoires in COVID-19 (TCRdb year 2020). Context from the whole study: Samples covering the acute and convalescent phases of COVID-19 were provided by collaborators in the United States, Italy and Spain. The material from the prospective study consisted of cDNA or gDNA derived from T cells, B-cell-depleted T cells, or PBMCs. Deeply sampled blood TCRbeta repertoires from subjects exposed to, actively infected with, or recovered from COVID-19 were included in the dataset. The repertoires were released in a freely available public database intended as a resource for research on the immune response to SARS-CoV-2. Samples were obtained from the ongoing ImmuneRACE study (first 160 participants) and from 1,254 subjects provided by 6 global collaborators. Nearly every sample came with metadata listing a de-identified subject ID, COVID-19 status, age in years and sex. Where HLA class I and class II types were available, the types were taken from metadata supplied by the sample provider, not from assay-based typing. Results and caveats for the whole study, not just this receptor: How much clinical and demographic metadata was included differed by source and by participant, and the metadata was provided uncurated.

From cysteine to phenylalanine, the CDR3 is 14 amino acids long. Only the CDR3 part of the read is kept: 42 bases, read in frame from the first base. V is reduced by 10 bases and J by 0 bases, leaving a spacing of 12 bases between them. As encoded in the germline V gene, CDR1 is ENHRY while CDR2 is SYGVKD. Collaborating institutions collected whole blood in K2EDTA tubes following their own protocols. For TCRbeta analysis, collaborator samples were shipped as frozen whole blood, as isolated PBMCs, or as DNA extracted from either sample type. Sequenced material: peripheral blood. The sequence derives from a man younger than 40 with active or convalescent COVID-19. Rearrangement joined TRBV10-3 to TRBJ1-4, and TRBD1 may be the D gene, going by 5 matching bases. The CDR3 in this case is CATKDNPTNEKLFF. The bases are TGTGCCACCAAGGACAACCCAACTAATGAAAAACTGTTTTTT.